These T cell receptor beta chains were read from a single sample in a study of shared clonotypes between healthy human individuals. The table came from immunoSEQ multiplex PCR; TCRdb's copy has only in-frame clones and leaves some out. This sample carries some 2,000,000 clones, approximately 94% of them seen once, and the ten largest clones take 0.1% to 0.15%. Material: naive CD4+ T cells sorted from blood. The receptors originated from a man aged 18 to 35 in good health. CDR3s include the opening cysteine and the closing phenylalanine or tryptophan. A D gene is named only where the DNA matches it firmly. Expanded clones are given a class, and other clones once, few, many or no size at all.

CDR3 protein: CASSWGQGESPLHF
CDR3 DNA: TGTGCCAGCAGTTGGGGACAGGGAGAATCACCCCTCCACTTT
J gene: TRBJ1-6
D gene: TRBD1
V gene: TRBV6-6
clone size: .

CDR3 protein: CSASPEIEAFF
CDR3 DNA: TGCAGTGCTAGCCCGGAGATTGAAGCTTTCTTT
J gene: TRBJ1-1
D gene: .
V gene: TRBV20-1
clone size: .

CDR3 protein: CSSRGGEQETQYF
CDR3 DNA: TGCAGCTCCCGGGGGGGGGAACAAGAGACCCAGTACTTC
J gene: TRBJ2-5
D gene: TRBD2
V gene: TRBV29-1
clone size: .

CDR3 protein: CASSIDAAGGGYQPQHF
CDR3 DNA: TGTGCCAGTAGTATAGATGCCGCGGGGGGCGGTTATCAGCCCCAGCATTTT
J gene: TRBJ1-5
D gene: .
V gene: TRBV19
clone size: .

CDR3 protein: CASSEGPALQELFF
CDR3 DNA: TGTGCCAGCAGTGAAGGCCCCGCGTTACAAGAACTGTTTTTT
J gene: TRBJ1-4
D gene: .
V gene: TRBV6-1
clone size: .

CDR3 protein: CASSLQGQGSSYEQYF
CDR3 DNA: TGTGCCAGCAGCCTCCAGGGGCAGGGAAGCTCCTACGAGCAGTACTTC
J gene: TRBJ2-7
D gene: .
V gene: TRBV28
clone size: .

CDR3 protein: CASSLDSKGEDEKLFF
CDR3 DNA: TGTGCCAGCAGCTTAGACTCGAAAGGGGAAGACGAAAAACTGTTTTTT
J gene: TRBJ1-4
D gene: .
V gene: TRBV7-9
clone size: .

CDR3 protein: CASRGWATLTGELFF
CDR3 DNA: TGTGCCAGCAGAGGATGGGCCACTCTTACCGGGGAGCTGTTTTTT
J gene: TRBJ2-2
D gene: .
V gene: TRBV6-5
clone size: .

CDR3 protein: CASSYDRHTYEQYF
CDR3 DNA: TGTGCCAGCAGTTACGACAGGCACACCTACGAGCAGTACTTC
J gene: TRBJ2-7
D gene: .
V gene: TRBV6-6
clone size: .

CDR3 protein: CAWRPRTGKKEKLFF
CDR3 DNA: TGTGCCTGGAGGCCACGGACAGGGAAGAAGGAAAAACTGTTTTTT
J gene: TRBJ1-4
D gene: TRBD1
V gene: TRBV30
clone size: .

CDR3 protein: CASSEGAGNSYEQYF
CDR3 DNA: TGTGCCAGCAGCGAGGGAGCGGGGAACTCTTACGAGCAGTACTTC
J gene: TRBJ2-7
D gene: TRBD2
V gene: TRBV5-8
clone size: once

CDR3 protein: CATAIGTGSRSSQYF
CDR3 DNA: TGTGCCACCGCGATTGGGACAGGGTCAAGATCTTCTCAGTATTTT
J gene: TRBJ2-3
D gene: TRBD1
V gene: TRBV10-3
clone size: .

CDR3 protein: CASSRQPYEQYF
CDR3 DNA: TGTGCCAGCAGTCGGCAGCCCTACGAGCAGTACTTC
J gene: TRBJ2-7
D gene: .
V gene: TRBV6-1
clone size: .

CDR3 protein: CASQTASNTGELFF
CDR3 DNA: TGTGCCAGCCAGACAGCTAGTAACACCGGGGAGCTGTTTTTT
J gene: TRBJ2-2
D gene: .
V gene: TRBV28
clone size: .

CDR3 protein: CASSRSAGGFYEQYF
CDR3 DNA: TGTGCCAGCAGTCGCTCTGCGGGGGGCTTCTACGAGCAGTACTTC
J gene: TRBJ2-7
D gene: TRBD2
V gene: TRBV28
clone size: .

CDR3 protein: CAPGKAAYEQYF
CDR3 DNA: TGTGCCCCCGGCAAAGCGGCCTACGAGCAGTACTTC
J gene: TRBJ2-7
D gene: .
V gene: TRBV7-8
clone size: .

CDR3 protein: CASSLKGEEHEQYF
CDR3 DNA: TGTGCCAGCAGCTTAAAGGGTGAGGAGCACGAGCAGTACTTC
J gene: TRBJ2-7
D gene: .
V gene: TRBV7-9
clone size: .

CDR3 protein: CTSSQTLALSYEQYF
CDR3 DNA: TGCACCAGCAGCCAAACTCTAGCGCTCTCCTACGAGCAGTACTTC
J gene: TRBJ2-7
D gene: .
V gene: TRBV1
clone size: .

CDR3 protein: CASSVLPTGELFF
CDR3 DNA: TGTGCCAGCAGTGTACTTCCCACCGGGGAGCTGTTTTTT
J gene: TRBJ2-2
D gene: .
V gene: TRBV2
clone size: once

CDR3 protein: CASSPGGGSGANVLTF
CDR3 DNA: TGTGCCAGCAGCCCTGGAGGTGGATCTGGGGCCAACGTCCTGACTTTC
J gene: TRBJ2-6
D gene: .
V gene: TRBV11-2
clone size: .

CDR3 protein: CAATTGGINGYTF
CDR3 DNA: TGTGCCGCCACAACAGGGGGCATCAATGGCTACACCTTC
J gene: TRBJ1-2
D gene: TRBD1
V gene: TRBV30
clone size: .

CDR3 protein: CASSLAGGLSEAFF
CDR3 DNA: TGTGCCAGCAGCTTGGCGGGAGGGCTCTCTGAAGCTTTCTTT
J gene: TRBJ1-1
D gene: .
V gene: TRBV5-6
clone size: .

CDR3 protein: CSVRINRVGNEQYF
CDR3 DNA: TGCAGCGTTCGAATAAACAGGGTCGGGAACGAGCAGTACTTC
J gene: TRBJ2-7
D gene: .
V gene: TRBV29-1
clone size: .

CDR3 protein: CAWREAGSTYNEQFF
CDR3 DNA: TGTGCCTGGAGAGAAGCGGGGTCAACCTACAATGAGCAGTTCTTC
J gene: TRBJ2-1
D gene: TRBD2
V gene: TRBV30
clone size: .

CDR3 protein: CSFRGTSGRAVEQYF
CDR3 DNA: TGCAGCTTCCGTGGGACTAGCGGGAGGGCTGTCGAGCAGTACTTC
J gene: TRBJ2-7
D gene: TRBD2
V gene: TRBV29-1
clone size: .

CDR3 protein: CASSLGAGFSYGYTF
CDR3 DNA: TGTGCCAGCAGCCTGGGGGCAGGGTTCAGCTATGGCTACACCTTC
J gene: TRBJ1-2
D gene: .
V gene: TRBV14
clone size: once

CDR3 protein: CASSGTGGGFDYGYTF
CDR3 DNA: TGTGCCAGCAGTGGGACAGGGGGCGGATTTGACTATGGCTACACCTTC
J gene: TRBJ1-2
D gene: TRBD1
V gene: TRBV2
clone size: .

CDR3 protein: CASRHKGAPNEKLFF
CDR3 DNA: TGTGCCAGCAGGCATAAGGGGGCTCCTAATGAAAAACTGTTTTTT
J gene: TRBJ1-4
D gene: TRBD1
V gene: TRBV28
clone size: once

CDR3 protein: CASSELGVRAQAGELFF
CDR3 DNA: TGTGCCAGCAGTGAATTAGGTGTAAGGGCCCAGGCCGGGGAGCTGTTTTTT
J gene: TRBJ2-2
D gene: .
V gene: TRBV2
clone size: .

CDR3 protein: CASSDRDTEAFF
CDR3 DNA: TGTGCCAGCAGTGACCGAGACACTGAAGCTTTCTTT
J gene: TRBJ1-1
D gene: .
V gene: TRBV2
clone size: once

CDR3 protein: CASSRAINLDQNTIYF
CDR3 DNA: TGTGCCAGCAGCCGAGCAATCAACCTGGACCAAAACACCATATATTTT
J gene: TRBJ1-3
D gene: .
V gene: TRBV7-2
clone size: .

CDR3 protein: CASRGQGYGYTF
CDR3 DNA: TGTGCCAGCAGAGGACAGGGCTATGGCTACACCTTC
J gene: TRBJ1-2
D gene: TRBD1
V gene: TRBV6-5
clone size: .

CDR3 protein: CASSQDGKGLSTIYF
CDR3 DNA: TGCGCCAGCAGCCAAGATGGGAAGGGCCTGAGCACCATATATTTT
J gene: TRBJ1-3
D gene: .
V gene: TRBV4-1
clone size: .

CDR3 protein: CSVAPSGGASDTQYF
CDR3 DNA: TGCAGCGTTGCTCCTAGCGGGGGGGCCTCAGATACGCAGTATTTT
J gene: TRBJ2-3
D gene: TRBD2
V gene: TRBV29-1
clone size: .

CDR3 protein: CSVERQANTEAFF
CDR3 DNA: TGCAGCGTTGAGAGGCAGGCGAACACTGAAGCTTTCTTT
J gene: TRBJ1-1
D gene: .
V gene: TRBV29-1
clone size: .

CDR3 protein: CAWSQDSFYGYTF
CDR3 DNA: TGTGCCTGGAGCCAGGACAGCTTCTATGGCTACACCTTC
J gene: TRBJ1-2
D gene: .
V gene: TRBV30
clone size: .

CDR3 protein: CASSPTGVIGNSPLHF
CDR3 DNA: TGTGCCAGCAGCCCGACAGGGGTAATCGGAAATTCACCCCTCCACTTT
J gene: TRBJ1-6
D gene: TRBD1
V gene: TRBV11-2
clone size: .

CDR3 protein: CASSRDRGKDGTYEQYF
CDR3 DNA: TGCGCCAGCAGCCGGGACAGGGGGAAAGATGGCACCTACGAGCAGTACTTC
J gene: TRBJ2-7
D gene: TRBD1
V gene: TRBV23-1
clone size: .

CDR3 protein: CAWSAEEKLFF
CDR3 DNA: TGTGCCTGGAGTGCAGAAGAAAAACTGTTTTTT
J gene: TRBJ1-4
D gene: .
V gene: TRBV30
clone size: .

CDR3 protein: CASSKGLAGAKETQYF
CDR3 DNA: TGTGCCAGCAGCAAAGGACTAGCGGGAGCGAAGGAGACCCAGTACTTC
J gene: TRBJ2-5
D gene: TRBD2
V gene: TRBV7-2
clone size: .

CDR3 protein: CASSGTDEQYF
CDR3 DNA: TGTGCCAGCAGTGGGACGGATGAGCAGTACTTC
J gene: TRBJ2-7
D gene: .
V gene: TRBV6-5
clone size: .

CDR3 protein: CASSQALAGGETQYF
CDR3 DNA: TGCGCCAGCAGCCAAGCCCTAGCGGGAGGGGAGACCCAGTACTTC
J gene: TRBJ2-5
D gene: TRBD2
V gene: TRBV4-3
clone size: .

CDR3 protein: CASSLFPGELFF
CDR3 DNA: TGTGCCAGCAGTTTATTCCCCGGGGAGCTGTTTTTT
J gene: TRBJ2-2
D gene: .
V gene: TRBV28
clone size: .

CDR3 protein: CASSPPGQTRVEAFF
CDR3 DNA: TGTGCCAGCTCACCACCAGGCCAGACCAGAGTTGAAGCTTTCTTT
J gene: TRBJ1-1
D gene: .
V gene: TRBV18
clone size: .

CDR3 protein: CASSVEANPSYEQYF
CDR3 DNA: TGTGCCAGCAGCGTAGAGGCGAACCCCTCCTACGAGCAGTACTTC
J gene: TRBJ2-7
D gene: .
V gene: TRBV9
clone size: .

CDR3 protein: CASSDPGQAISGGYTF
CDR3 DNA: TGTGCCAGCAGTGACCCGGGACAGGCGATTTCTGGTGGCTACACCTTC
J gene: TRBJ1-2
D gene: TRBD1
V gene: TRBV6-1
clone size: .

CDR3 protein: CASSQGSGDNTYEQYF
CDR3 DNA: TGTGCCAGCAGCCAAGGGAGCGGGGACAACACCTACGAGCAGTACTTC
J gene: TRBJ2-7
D gene: .
V gene: TRBV4-2
clone size: .

CDR3 protein: CASSPGPVETQYF
CDR3 DNA: TGTGCCAGCAGCCCAGGTCCCGTAGAGACCCAGTACTTC
J gene: TRBJ2-5
D gene: .
V gene: TRBV7-2
clone size: .

CDR3 protein: CASSLEGAPGETQYF
CDR3 DNA: TGTGCCAGCAGCTTAGAAGGGGCCCCAGGAGAGACCCAGTACTTC
J gene: TRBJ2-5
D gene: .
V gene: TRBV11-3
clone size: .

CDR3 protein: CAGRLARKAGELFF
CDR3 DNA: TGTGCCGGGAGACTAGCGAGAAAGGCCGGGGAGCTGTTTTTT
J gene: TRBJ2-2
D gene: TRBD2
V gene: TRBV30
clone size: .

CDR3 protein: CASSYGLAGVNEQFF
CDR3 DNA: TGTGCCAGCAGCTACGGACTAGCGGGTGTAAATGAGCAGTTCTTC
J gene: TRBJ2-1
D gene: TRBD2
V gene: TRBV7-2
clone size: .

CDR3 protein: CASSVDRGPGYTF
CDR3 DNA: TGTGCCAGCAGCGTCGACAGGGGGCCTGGCTACACCTTC
J gene: TRBJ1-2
D gene: TRBD1
V gene: TRBV7-2
clone size: .

CDR3 protein: CASSSFRSYEQYF
CDR3 DNA: TGTGCCAGCAGCTCGTTTCGCTCCTACGAGCAGTACTTC
J gene: TRBJ2-7
D gene: .
V gene: TRBV7-2
clone size: .

CDR3 protein: CATSRQQGAGNIQYF
CDR3 DNA: TGTGCCACCAGCAGACAACAGGGGGCTGGAAACATTCAGTACTTC
J gene: TRBJ2-4
D gene: TRBD1
V gene: TRBV15
clone size: .